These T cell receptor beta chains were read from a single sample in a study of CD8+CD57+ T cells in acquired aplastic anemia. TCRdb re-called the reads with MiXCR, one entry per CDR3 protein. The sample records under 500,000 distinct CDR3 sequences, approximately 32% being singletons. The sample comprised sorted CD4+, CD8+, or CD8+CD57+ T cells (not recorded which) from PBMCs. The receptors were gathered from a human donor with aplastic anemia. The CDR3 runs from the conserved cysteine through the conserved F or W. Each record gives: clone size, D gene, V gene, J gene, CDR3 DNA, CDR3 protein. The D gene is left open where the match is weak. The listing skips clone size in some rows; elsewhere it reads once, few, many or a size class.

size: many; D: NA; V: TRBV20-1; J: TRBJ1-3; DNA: TGCAGTGCTAGGGATCCTGGAAACACCATATATTTT; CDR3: CSARDPGNTIYF
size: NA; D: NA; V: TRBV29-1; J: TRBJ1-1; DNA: TGCAGCGTTGCCGCCGGACGAAACACTGAAGCTTTCTTT; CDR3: CSVAAGRNTEAFF
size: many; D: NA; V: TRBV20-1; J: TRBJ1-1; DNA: TGCAGTGCTACCAGGGAGAACACTGAAGCTTTCTTT; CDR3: CSATRENTEAFF
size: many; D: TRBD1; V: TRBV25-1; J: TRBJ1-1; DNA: TGTGCCAGCAGTGGGACAGGGGCCGCAAGAAGGAACACTGAAGCTTTCTTT; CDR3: CASSGTGAARRNTEAFF
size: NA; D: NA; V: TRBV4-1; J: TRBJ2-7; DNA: TGCGCCAGCAGCCAAGAAGGTCACGAGCAGTACTTC; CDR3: CASSQEGHEQYF
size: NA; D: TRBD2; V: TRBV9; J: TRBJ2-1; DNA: TGTGCCAGCAGCGGGGGCCAAGCGGGAGGGTTCAATGAGCAGTTCTTC; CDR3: CASSGGQAGGFNEQFF
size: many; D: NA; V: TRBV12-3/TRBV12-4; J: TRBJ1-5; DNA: TGTGCCAGCATGACCACGGGAGGCAATCAGCCCCAGCATTTT; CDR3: CASMTTGGNQPQHF
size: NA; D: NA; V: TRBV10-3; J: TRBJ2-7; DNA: TGTGCCATCAGTGACCCCGGCGGGCGCGAGCAGTACTTC; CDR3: CAISDPGGREQYF
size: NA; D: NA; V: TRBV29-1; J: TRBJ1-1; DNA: TGCAGCGCCAGCCGATTGACAGGGAACACTGAAGCTTTCTTT; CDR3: CSASRLTGNTEAFF
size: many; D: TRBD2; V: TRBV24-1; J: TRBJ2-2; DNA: TGTGCCACCAGTCCTAGCGGTTCCGGGGAGCTGTTTTTT; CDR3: CATSPSGSGELFF
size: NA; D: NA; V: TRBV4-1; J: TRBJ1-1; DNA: TGCGCCAGCAGCCAAGCCCATCGATCGAGGGACACTGAAGCTTTCTTT; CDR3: CASSQAHRSRDTEAFF
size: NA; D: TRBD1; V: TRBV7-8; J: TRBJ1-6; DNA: TGTGCCAGCAGCCAAGGGGGCCTGCCCCTCCACTTT; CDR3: CASSQGGLPLHF
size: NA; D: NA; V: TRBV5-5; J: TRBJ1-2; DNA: TGTGCCAGCAGCCCGGTCTGGGGCCCTAACTATGGCTATACCTTC; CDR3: CASSPVWGPNYGYTF
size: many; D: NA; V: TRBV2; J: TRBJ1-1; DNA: TGTGCCAGCAGTGAGTGGGAGAACACTGAAGCTTTCTTT; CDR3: CASSEWENTEAFF
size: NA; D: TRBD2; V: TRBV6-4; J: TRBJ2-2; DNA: TGTGCCAGCAGGGGACTAGCGGGAGTCGGGGAGCTGTTTTTT; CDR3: CASRGLAGVGELFF
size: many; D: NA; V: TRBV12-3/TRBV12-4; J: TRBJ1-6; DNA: TGTGCCAGCAGTTTGCTGGGAGATAATTCACCCCTCCACTTT; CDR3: CASSLLGDNSPLHF
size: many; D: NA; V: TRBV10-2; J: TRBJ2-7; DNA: TGCGCCACCCGACTTGGGATAGGGCCCGAGCAGTACTTC; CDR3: CATRLGIGPEQYF
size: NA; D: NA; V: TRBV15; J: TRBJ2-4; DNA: TGTGCCAAAAACATTCAGTACTTC; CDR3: CAKNIQYF
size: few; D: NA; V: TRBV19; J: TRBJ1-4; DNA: TGTGCCAGTAGTATCTGGCCAGACGGCCAACCCCAGCTGTTTTTT; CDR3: CASSIWPDGQPQLFF
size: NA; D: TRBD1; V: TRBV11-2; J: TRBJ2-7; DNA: TGTGCCAGCAGCCCAAATTCGGGACAGGTGATATACGAGCAGTACTTC; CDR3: CASSPNSGQVIYEQYF
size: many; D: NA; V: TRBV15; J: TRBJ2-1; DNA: TGTGCCACCAGCACAGAGAGCACAAGGACTTACAATGAGCAGTTCTTC; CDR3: CATSTESTRTYNEQFF
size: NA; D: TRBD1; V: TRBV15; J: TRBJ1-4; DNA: TGTGCCACCAGCAGATGGACAGGGGCTAATGAAAAACTGTTTTTT; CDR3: CATSRWTGANEKLFF
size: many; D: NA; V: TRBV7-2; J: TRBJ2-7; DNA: TGTGCCAGCAGCTCGGACTGGCTTCTCGAGCAGTACTTC; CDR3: CASSSDWLLEQYF
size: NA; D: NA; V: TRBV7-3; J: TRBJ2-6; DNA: TGTGCCAGCAGCTTATATCTGGGGGGAACTGGGGCCAACGTCCTGACTTTC; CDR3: CASSLYLGGTGANVLTF
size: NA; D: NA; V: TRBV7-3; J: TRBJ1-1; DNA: TGTGCCAGCAGCTTAACGCGAGAGGACACTGAAGCTTTCTTT; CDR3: CASSLTREDTEAFF
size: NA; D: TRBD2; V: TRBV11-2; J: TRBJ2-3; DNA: TGTGCCAGCAGCTTATGGACTAGCGGGAGTATCGATACGCAGTATTTT; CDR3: CASSLWTSGSIDTQYF
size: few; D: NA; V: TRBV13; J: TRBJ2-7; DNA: TGTGCCAGCAGCCCCATGGGAGGACAGGAGCTTGAGCAGTACTTC; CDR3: CASSPMGGQELEQYF
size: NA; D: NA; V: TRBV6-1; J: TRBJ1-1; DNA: TGTGCCAGCAGTGACACCGACAATCCTTCGAAAGCTTTCTTT; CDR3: CASSDTDNPSKAFF
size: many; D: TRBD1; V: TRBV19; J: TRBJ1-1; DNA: TGTGCCAGTAGTATAGTCCCAGGGGGTGGCACTGAAGCTTTCTTT; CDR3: CASSIVPGGGTEAFF
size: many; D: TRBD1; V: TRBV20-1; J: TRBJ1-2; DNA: TGCAGTGCTAGAGATCAGGGGGCTAACTATGGCTACACCTTC; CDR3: CSARDQGANYGYTF
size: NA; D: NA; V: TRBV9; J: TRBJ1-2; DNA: TGTGCCAGCTCAGTCTCCGGGGCTATGGATGGCTACACCTTC; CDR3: CASSVSGAMDGYTF
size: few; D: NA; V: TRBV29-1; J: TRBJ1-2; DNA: TGCAGCGGAGCAACAGGTTATGGCTACACCTTC; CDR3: CSGATGYGYTF
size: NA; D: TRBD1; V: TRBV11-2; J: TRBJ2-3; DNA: TGTGCCAGCAGTACCTTCGCCGGGACAGGGATTAGCACAGATACGCAGTATTTT; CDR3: CASSTFAGTGISTDTQYF
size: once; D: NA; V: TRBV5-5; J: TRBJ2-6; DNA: TGTGCCAGCAGCTTGCGGTTCTCTGGGGCCAACGTCCTGACTTTC; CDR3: CASSLRFSGANVLTF
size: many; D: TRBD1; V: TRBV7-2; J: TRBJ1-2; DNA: TGTGCCAGCAGCTTACTACCGGGACAGGGGTACGGCTACACCTTC; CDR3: CASSLLPGQGYGYTF
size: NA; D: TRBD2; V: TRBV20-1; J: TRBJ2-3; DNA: TGCAGTGCTTCTCGTCCTAGCGGGAGTCCCACAGATACGCAGTATTTT; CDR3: CSASRPSGSPTDTQYF
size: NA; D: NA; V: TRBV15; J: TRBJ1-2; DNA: TGTGCCACCAGCAGAGAGGGGGTGGGATATGGCTACACCTTC; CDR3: CATSREGVGYGYTF
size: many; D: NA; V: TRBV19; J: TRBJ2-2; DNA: TGTGCCAGTAGTATCTGGAACACCGGGGAGCTGTTTTTT; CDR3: CASSIWNTGELFF
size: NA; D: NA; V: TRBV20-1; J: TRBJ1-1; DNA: TGCAGTGCTAATAAGCCTTCGACGGGCACTGAAGCTTTCTTT; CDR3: CSANKPSTGTEAFF
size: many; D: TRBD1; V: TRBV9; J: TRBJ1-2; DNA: TGTGCCAGCAGCGTTACAGGGGGAGGTGGCTACACCTTC; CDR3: CASSVTGGGGYTF
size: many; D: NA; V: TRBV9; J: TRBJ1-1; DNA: TGTGCCAGCAACCTGGGAGGTAGGACTGAAGCTTTCTTT; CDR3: CASNLGGRTEAFF
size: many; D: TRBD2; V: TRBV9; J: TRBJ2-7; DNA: TGTGCCAGCAGTGTAGCGGGATCCTACGAGCAGTACTTC; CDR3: CASSVAGSYEQYF
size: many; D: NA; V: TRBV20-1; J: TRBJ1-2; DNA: TGCAGTGTAACAGGGTCTGCCTATGGCTACACCTTC; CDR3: CSVTGSAYGYTF
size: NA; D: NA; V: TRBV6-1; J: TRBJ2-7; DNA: TGTGCCAGCAGTGAAGCGAGCTGGGGACGGTTCGACGAGCAGTACTTC; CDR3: CASSEASWGRFDEQYF
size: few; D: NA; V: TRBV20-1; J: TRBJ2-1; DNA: TGCAGTGCTAGAGGCCAGAACGGGGGCGAGCAGTTCTTC; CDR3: CSARGQNGGEQFF
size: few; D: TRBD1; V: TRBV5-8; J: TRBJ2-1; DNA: TGTGCCAGCAGCAGGGACAGTCGGGATGAGCAGTTCTTC; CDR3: CASSRDSRDEQFF
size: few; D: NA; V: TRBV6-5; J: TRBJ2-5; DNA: TGTGCCAGCAGTCACGGGAGCCAAGAGACCCAGTACTTC; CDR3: CASSHGSQETQYF
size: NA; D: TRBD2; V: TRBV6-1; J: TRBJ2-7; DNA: TGTGCCAGCAGTGATCGGGGGGTAGACTACGAGCAGTACTTC; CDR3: CASSDRGVDYEQYF
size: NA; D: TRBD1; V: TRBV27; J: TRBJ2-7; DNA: TGTGCCAGCAGTTTCTCACCGGGACAGGGGATCTACGAGCAGTACTTC; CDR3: CASSFSPGQGIYEQYF
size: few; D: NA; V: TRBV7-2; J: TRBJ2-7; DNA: TGTGCCAGCTCACGGGATAGCTCCGACGAGCAGTACTTC; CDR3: CASSRDSSDEQYF